The rows below give T cell receptor beta chains drawn from one sample of a study of response to subunit inactivated influenza vaccine. MiXCR, applied by TCRdb to the RT-PCR reads, yields one record per CDR3 protein. Of around 580,000 distinct CDR3 sequences in the sample, around 15% were seen once. The sequenced sample was PBMCs from blood, obtained roughly 12 days after vaccination. Receptors were obtained from a man aged 45 to 65 who received an inactivated influenza vaccine. Each CDR3 is given with its conserved first and last residue. A D gene is named only where the DNA matches it firmly. Clone size is stated in some rows and not others, as once, few, many or a class when expanded.

abundance: .; v_gene: TRBV18; d_gene: .; j_gene: TRBJ2-4; CDR3nt: TGTGCCAGCTCACTCAGGGCCGAAAGGATTCAGTACTTC; CDR3aa: CASSLRAERIQYF
abundance: many; v_gene: TRBV5-1; d_gene: TRBD2; j_gene: TRBJ2-2; CDR3nt: TGCGCCAGCCAATCAGCGGGAGTGAAGGCCGGGGAGCTGTTTTTT; CDR3aa: CASQSAGVKAGELFF
abundance: .; v_gene: TRBV7-3; d_gene: TRBD2; j_gene: TRBJ2-2; CDR3nt: TGTGCCAGCAGCTTAACGGGGCCTTGGCTAGCGGGCGTCACCGGGGAGCTGTTTTTT; CDR3aa: CASSLTGPWLAGVTGELFF
abundance: once; v_gene: TRBV20-1; d_gene: .; j_gene: TRBJ2-7; CDR3nt: TGCAGTGCCCGGACAGTGGACACCTACGAGCAGTACTTC; CDR3aa: CSARTVDTYEQYF
abundance: few; v_gene: TRBV29-1; d_gene: .; j_gene: TRBJ2-5; CDR3nt: TGCAGCGTTGACAATGCCGACAGGGAGGAGGAGACCCAGTACTTC; CDR3aa: CSVDNADREEETQYF
abundance: .; v_gene: TRBV28; d_gene: .; j_gene: TRBJ2-1; CDR3nt: TGTGCCAGCAGTGAGCATGAGCAGTTCTTC; CDR3aa: CASSEHEQFF
abundance: once; v_gene: TRBV4-2; d_gene: .; j_gene: TRBJ2-7; CDR3nt: TGTGCCAGCAGCCAAGAGTCTTGGCACGAGCAGTACTTC; CDR3aa: CASSQESWHEQYF
abundance: .; v_gene: TRBV10-3; d_gene: TRBD2; j_gene: TRBJ2-1; CDR3nt: TGTGCCATCAGACGGAGGGTAGCGGGAAACAATTATTACAATGAGCAGTTCTTC; CDR3aa: CAIRRRVAGNNYYNEQFF
abundance: .; v_gene: TRBV14; d_gene: .; j_gene: TRBJ2-7; CDR3nt: TGTGCCAGCAGCCGGGCCAGGGTTCCGCGTGAGCAGTACTTC; CDR3aa: CASSRARVPREQYF
abundance: .; v_gene: TRBV7-6; d_gene: .; j_gene: TRBJ2-3; CDR3nt: TGTGCCAGCACGGCGACTGGGCGGGCCGGGGGAGATACGCAGTATTTT; CDR3aa: CASTATGRAGGDTQYF
abundance: few; v_gene: TRBV7-2; d_gene: TRBD1; j_gene: TRBJ1-2; CDR3nt: TGTGCCAGCAGCCCCCAGGACAGGGGGAGCTATGGCTACACCTTC; CDR3aa: CASSPQDRGSYGYTF
abundance: once; v_gene: TRBV6-2/TRBV6-3; d_gene: TRBD2; j_gene: TRBJ2-1; CDR3nt: TGTGCCAGCGAGGAACTAGCGGGAGCCCATGAGCAGTTCTTC; CDR3aa: CASEELAGAHEQFF
abundance: few; v_gene: TRBV12-3/TRBV12-4; d_gene: .; j_gene: TRBJ1-4; CDR3nt: TGTGCCAGCAGCTGGGACGGCCCTAATGAAAAACTGTTTTTT; CDR3aa: CASSWDGPNEKLFF
abundance: .; v_gene: TRBV6-5; d_gene: .; j_gene: TRBJ2-3; CDR3nt: TGTGCCAGCAGTTCCGGGACCGACGGCACAGATACGCAGTATTTT; CDR3aa: CASSSGTDGTDTQYF
abundance: many; v_gene: TRBV6-2/TRBV6-3; d_gene: .; j_gene: TRBJ2-1; CDR3nt: TGTGCCAGCAGTTCCTTACTACTAGGCTCCTACAATGAGCAGTTCTTC; CDR3aa: CASSSLLLGSYNEQFF